The subject of this entry is one T cell receptor beta chain. This CDR3 has 16 residues. Germline V lookup: CDR1 WNHNN, CDR2 SYGVQD (reference sequence). Trimming removed 3 bases from V and 1 base from J; junction bases left unmatched: 8. This record comes from a study of blood T cell repertoires in COVID-19. Turning to the study itself: The United States, Italy and Spain provided the acute and convalescent COVID-19 samples.

The data were produced by immunoSEQ multiplex PCR, yet TCRdb's version contains in-frame clones alone and is incomplete. The sample yields 150,000 or so clones, around 87% seen once. The V gene is TRBV10-1, the J gene TRBJ2-5; 7 nucleotides align to TRBD1. This TCR came from an elderly man with acute or convalescent COVID-19. The sample taken for sequencing was peripheral blood. CDR3 protein: CASSEEIRDSQETQYF. As DNA, the CDR3 is TGCGCCAGCAGTGAAGAGATCCGGGACAGCCAAGAGACCCAGTACTTC.